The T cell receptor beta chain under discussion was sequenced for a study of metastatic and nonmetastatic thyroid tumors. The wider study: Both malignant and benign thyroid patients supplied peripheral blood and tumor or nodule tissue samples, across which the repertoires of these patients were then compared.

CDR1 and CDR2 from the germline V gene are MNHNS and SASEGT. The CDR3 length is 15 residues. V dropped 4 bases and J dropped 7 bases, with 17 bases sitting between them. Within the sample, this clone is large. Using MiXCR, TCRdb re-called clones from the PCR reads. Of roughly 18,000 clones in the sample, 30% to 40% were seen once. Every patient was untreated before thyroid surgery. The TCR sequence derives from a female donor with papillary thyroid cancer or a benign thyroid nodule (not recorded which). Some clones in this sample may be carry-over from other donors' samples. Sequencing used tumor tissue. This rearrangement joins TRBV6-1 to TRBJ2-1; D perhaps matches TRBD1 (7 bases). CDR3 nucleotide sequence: TGTGCCAGCAGTGGCACAGGGGAGGTTAGGAATGAGCAGTTCTTC. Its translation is CASSGTGEVRNEQFF.